This T cell receptor (beta chain) was captured by sequencing in a study of blood T cell repertoires in COVID-19. The count of this clone is one. Germline values: CDR1 LNHDA, CDR2 SQIVND (reference sequence). The CDR3 is 15 amino acids. Trimming removed 1 base from V and 0 bases from J, with 8 bases in between. The table came from immunoSEQ multiplex PCR; TCRdb's copy has only in-frame clones and leaves some out. The sample lists about 280,000 clones, roughly 87% seen once, with 2% to 2.5% in the top ten. This sequence originates from a woman in her 50s who had recovered from COVID-19. Sequencing used peripheral blood. This rearrangement joins TRBV19 to TRBJ2-3; tentatively, D is TRBD2 (5 bases). CDR3 sequence reads: CASSIVRTSTDTQYF. CDR3 bases: TGTGCCAGTAGTATAGTCAGGACTAGCACAGATACGCAGTATTTT.